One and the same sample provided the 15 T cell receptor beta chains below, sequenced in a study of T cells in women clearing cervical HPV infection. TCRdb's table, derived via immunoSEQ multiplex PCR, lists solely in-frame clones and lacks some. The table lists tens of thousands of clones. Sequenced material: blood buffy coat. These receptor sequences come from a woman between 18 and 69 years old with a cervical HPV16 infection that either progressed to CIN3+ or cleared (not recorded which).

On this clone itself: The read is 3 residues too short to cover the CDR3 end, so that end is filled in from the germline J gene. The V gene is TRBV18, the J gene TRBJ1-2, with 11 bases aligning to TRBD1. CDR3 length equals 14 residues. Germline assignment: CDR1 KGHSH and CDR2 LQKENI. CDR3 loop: CASSPVGTGGQYTF. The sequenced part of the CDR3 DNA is TGTGCCAGCTCACCAGTTGGGACAGGGGGTCAG.

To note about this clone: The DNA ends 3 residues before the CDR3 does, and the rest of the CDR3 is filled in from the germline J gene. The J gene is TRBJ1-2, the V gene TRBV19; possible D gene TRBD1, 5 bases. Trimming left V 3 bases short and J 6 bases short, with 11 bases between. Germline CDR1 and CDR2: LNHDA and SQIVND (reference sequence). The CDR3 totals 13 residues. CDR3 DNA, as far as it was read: TGTGCCAGTAGTATGGTCTCAGGGAATGGC. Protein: CASSMVSGNG. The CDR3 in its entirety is CASSMVSGNGYTF.

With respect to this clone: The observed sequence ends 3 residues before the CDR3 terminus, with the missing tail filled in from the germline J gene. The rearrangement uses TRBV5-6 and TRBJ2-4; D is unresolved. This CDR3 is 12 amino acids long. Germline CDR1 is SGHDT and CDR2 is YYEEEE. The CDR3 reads CASSLALGVQYF. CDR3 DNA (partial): TGTGCCAGCAGCTTGGCCCTGGGCGTT.

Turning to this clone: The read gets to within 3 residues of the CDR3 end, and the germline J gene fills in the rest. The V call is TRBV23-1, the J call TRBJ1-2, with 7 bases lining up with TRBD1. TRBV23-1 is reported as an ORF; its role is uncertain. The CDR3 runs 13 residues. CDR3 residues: CASSQLGQNDYTF. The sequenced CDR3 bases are TGCGCCAGCAGTCAATTGGGACAGAATGAC.

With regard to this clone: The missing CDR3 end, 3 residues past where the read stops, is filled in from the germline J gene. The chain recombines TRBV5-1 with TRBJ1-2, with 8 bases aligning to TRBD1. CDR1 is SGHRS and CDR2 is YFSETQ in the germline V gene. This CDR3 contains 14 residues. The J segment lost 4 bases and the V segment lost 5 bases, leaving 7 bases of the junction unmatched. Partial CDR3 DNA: TGCGCCAGCAGTGTGGACAGGGAAGTCTATGGC. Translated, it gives CASSVDREVYG. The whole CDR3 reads CASSVDREVYGYTF.

The CDR3 bases that were read are TGTGCCAGCAGCTTATTGGCAGGGGTCACCGGGGAG. Residues: CASSLLAGVTGE. The CDR3 as a whole reads CASSLLAGVTGELFF. The J gene is TRBJ2-2, the V gene TRBV7-9; D is perhaps TRBD1 (6 bases). Coverage ceases 3 residues before the CDR3 finishes, and the germline J gene fills in the end. Trimming cost V 2 bases and J 4 bases, with 11 bases left between them. The CDR3 extends over 15 amino acids. Germline CDR1 reads SEHNR; CDR2 reads FQNEAQ (reference sequence).

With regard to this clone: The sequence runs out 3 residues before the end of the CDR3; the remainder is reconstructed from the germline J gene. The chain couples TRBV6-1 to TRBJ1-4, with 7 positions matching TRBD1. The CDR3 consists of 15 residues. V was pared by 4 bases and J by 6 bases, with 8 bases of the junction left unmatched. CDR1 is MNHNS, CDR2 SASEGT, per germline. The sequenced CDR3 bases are TGTGCCAGCAGTGTCCACCGCGGGACAGATGAAAAA. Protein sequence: CASSVHRGTDEK. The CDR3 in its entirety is CASSVHRGTDEKLFF.

The CDR3 loop is CSVSPGSYNEQFF. CDR3 bases read: TGCAGCGTTTCTCCGGGGTCCTACAATGAG. The V gene is TRBV29-1, the J gene TRBJ2-1; possible D gene TRBD2, 5 bases. Read sequence stops 3 residues before the CDR3 end, and the germline J gene provides the missing end. The V gene lost 5 bases and the J gene lost 1 base, with 9 bases spanning the gap. This CDR3 spans 13 amino acids. CDR1 and CDR2 from the germline V gene are SQVTM and ANQGSEA.

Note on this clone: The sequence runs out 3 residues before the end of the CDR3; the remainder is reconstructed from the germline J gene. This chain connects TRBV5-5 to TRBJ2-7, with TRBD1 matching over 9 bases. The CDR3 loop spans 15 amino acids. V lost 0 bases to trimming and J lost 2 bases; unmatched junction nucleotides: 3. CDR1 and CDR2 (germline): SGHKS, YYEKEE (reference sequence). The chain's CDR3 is CASSLAGTGPYEQYF. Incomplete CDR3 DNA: TGTGCCAGCAGCTTGGCCGGGACAGGGCCCTACGAG. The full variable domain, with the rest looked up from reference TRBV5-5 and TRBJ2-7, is DAGVTQSPTHLIKTRGQQVTLRCSPISGHKSVSWYQQVLGQGPQFIFQYYEKEERGRGNFPDRFSARQFPNYSSELNVNALLLGDSALYLCASSLAGTGPYEQYFGPGTRLTVT.

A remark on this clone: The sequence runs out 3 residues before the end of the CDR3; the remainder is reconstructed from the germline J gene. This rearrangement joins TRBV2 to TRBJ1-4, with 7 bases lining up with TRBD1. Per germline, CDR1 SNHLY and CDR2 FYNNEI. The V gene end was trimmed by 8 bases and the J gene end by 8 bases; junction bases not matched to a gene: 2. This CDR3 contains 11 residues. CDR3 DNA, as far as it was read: TGTGCCAGCGGGGACAGCGAAAAA. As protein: CASGDSEK. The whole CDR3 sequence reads CASGDSEKLFF.

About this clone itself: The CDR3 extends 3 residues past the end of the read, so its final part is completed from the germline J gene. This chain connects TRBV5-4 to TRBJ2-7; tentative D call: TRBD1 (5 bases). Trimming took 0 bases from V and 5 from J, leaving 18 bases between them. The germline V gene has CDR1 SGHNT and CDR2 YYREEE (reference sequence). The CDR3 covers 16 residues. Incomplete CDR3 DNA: TGTGCCAGCAGCTTGGGGGGCGTGGGCAGGGCGGACGAG. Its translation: CASSLGGVGRADE. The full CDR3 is CASSLGGVGRADEQYF.

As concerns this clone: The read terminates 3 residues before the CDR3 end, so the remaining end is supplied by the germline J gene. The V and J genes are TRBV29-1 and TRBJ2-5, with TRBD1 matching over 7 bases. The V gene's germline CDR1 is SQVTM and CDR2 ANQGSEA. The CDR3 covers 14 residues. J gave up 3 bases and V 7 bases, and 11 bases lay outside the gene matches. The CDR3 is CSAGTVRAKETQYF. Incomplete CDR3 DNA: TGCAGCGCTGGGACAGTCCGAGCAAAAGAGACC.

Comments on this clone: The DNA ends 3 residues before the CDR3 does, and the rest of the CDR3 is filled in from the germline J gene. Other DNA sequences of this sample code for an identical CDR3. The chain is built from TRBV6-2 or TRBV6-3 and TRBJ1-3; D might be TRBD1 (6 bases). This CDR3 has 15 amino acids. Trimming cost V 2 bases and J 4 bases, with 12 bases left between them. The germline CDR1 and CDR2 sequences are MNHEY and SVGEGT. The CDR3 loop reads CASSYPTGSGNTIYF. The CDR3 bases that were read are TGTGCCAGCAGTTACCCTACAGGGTCCGGAAACACC.

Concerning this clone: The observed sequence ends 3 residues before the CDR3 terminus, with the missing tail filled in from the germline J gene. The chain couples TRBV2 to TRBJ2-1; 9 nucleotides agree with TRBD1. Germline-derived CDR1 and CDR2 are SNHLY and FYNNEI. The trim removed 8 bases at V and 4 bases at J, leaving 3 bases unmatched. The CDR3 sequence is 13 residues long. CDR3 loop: CASSGTGYNEQFF. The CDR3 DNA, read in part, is TGTGCCAGCTCCGGGACAGGGTACAATGAG.

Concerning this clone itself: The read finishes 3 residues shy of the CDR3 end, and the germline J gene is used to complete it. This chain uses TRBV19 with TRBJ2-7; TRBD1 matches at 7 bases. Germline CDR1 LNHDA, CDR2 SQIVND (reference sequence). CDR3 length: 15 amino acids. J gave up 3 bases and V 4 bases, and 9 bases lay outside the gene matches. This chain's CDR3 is CASSNTGTENYEQYF. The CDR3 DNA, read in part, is TGTGCCAGTAGTAATACCGGGACAGAAAACTACGAG.